This entry lists 3 T cell receptor beta chains sequenced from one sample in a study of immune evolution from preneoplasia to lung adenocarcinoma (dated by TCRdb to the early 2020s). Library prep was done by the immunoSEQ multiplex PCR assay. TCRdb stores this immuneACCESS table with in-frame sequences only. Part of the clones is absent; in the studies checked, under half of the shortfall reflects unresolved V genes, and no reason is known for the rest. The sample contains about 7,800 clones, about 72% of them found a single time. The ten top clones hold 7% to 10% of the sample. The specimen was FFPE minimally invasive lung adenocarcinoma tissue. The sample's cell subset or site label, decoded: micro-invasive lung adenocarcinoma (MIA). The receptors derive from a donor at least 70 years old with lung adenocarcinoma.

The rearrangement uses TRBV5-1 and TRBJ1-3, with 7 bases identical to TRBD1. Germline CDR1 reads SGHRS; CDR2 reads YFSETQ. With V trimmed by 4 bases and J by 0 bases, 7 bases remained unmatched. The CDR3 totals 16 residues. The CDR3 coding sequence is TGCGCCAGCAGCAGCTTACAGGGGAACTCTGGAAACACCATATATTTT. Encoded protein: CASSSLQGNSGNTIYF.

The chain employs TRBV27 and TRBJ1-2; D might be TRBD1 (6 bases). The CDR3 is made up of 14 amino acids. V was pared by 6 bases and J by 7 bases, with 18 bases between. Germline V gene sequence: CDR1 MNHEY, CDR2 SMNVEV (reference sequence). CDR3 coding DNA: TGTGCCAGCAGCCCCGGGGGGGGGCTGGGTGGCTACACCTTC. Its protein is CASSPGGGLGGYTF.

The chain uses TRBV2 and TRBJ1-3; 7 bases line up with TRBD1. Trimming at V came to 2 bases and at J to 3 bases, leaving 10 bases not matched to a gene. CDR3 length equals 17 residues. Germline V gene sequence: CDR1 SNHLY, CDR2 FYNNEI. CDR3 region: CASSERGQPGVGNTIYF. CDR3 DNA: TGTGCCAGCAGTGAAAGGGGGCAGCCCGGGGTTGGAAACACCATATATTTT.